This T cell receptor (beta chain) was identified in a study of technical replicates of blood from a handful of donors. Assay used: immunoSEQ multiplex PCR; TCRdb lists only in-frame clones, some missing. The sample contains about 62,000 clones, 80% to 90% of which appear only once. J was trimmed by 4 bases and V by 5 bases; bases with no gene match: 16. Germline V gene lookup returns CDR1 SEHNR and CDR2 FQNEAQ (reference sequence). This CDR3 is 17 amino acids long. Material for sequencing was PBMCs. V is TRBV7-9 and J is TRBJ1-1, with TRBD1 identical over 7 bases. This clonotype originated in a human donor in good health. Some clones in this sample may be carry-over from other donors' samples. CDR3 coding DNA: TGTGCCAGCAGCCCCTTCCGAGGCGGGCAGGGGGTCACTGAAGCTTTCTTT. This sequence encodes CASSPFRGGQGVTEAFF. Filled out from reference TRBV7-9 and TRBJ1-1, the complete variable domain reads DTGVSQNPRHKITKRGQNVTFRCDPISEHNRLYWYRQTLGQGPEFLTYFQNEAQLEKSRLLSDRFSAERPKGSFSTLEIQRTEQGDSAMYLCASSPFRGGQGVTEAFFGQGTRLTVV.